Included here is one TCR beta chain sequence, with context. The record originates from a study of cytomegalovirus exposure and HLA in healthy donors. The CDR3 is made up of 13 amino acids. Trimming removed 5 bases at V and 0 bases at J, with 7 bases between. Germline loops: CDR1 MNHEY, CDR2 SMNVEV (reference sequence). 13 Jbeta primers and 60 Vbeta primers were used for the PCR. Method: immunoSEQ multiplex PCR; TCRdb's copy keeps in-frame clones and lacks some. The sample gives some 150,000 clones, about 82% of which show up once; roughly 0.82% is in the top ten. Sequencing input: PBMCs. V usage is TRBV27 and J usage is TRBJ1-1; no definite D call. The receptor's source is a female donor in good health and CMV-seronegative. The CDR3 loop reads CASSTNMNTEAFF. CDR3 sequence (DNA): TGTGCCAGCAGTACCAACATGAACACTGAAGCTTTCTTT.